The 14 T cell receptor beta chains below come from one sample, sequenced in a study of Graves' ophthalmopathy and Graves' hyperthyroidism. The study amplified TCR beta CDR3 regions using RNA transcripts. HTBI primers served in a first-round RT-PCR, which a second-round multiplex PCR followed. TCRdb re-derived calls from the multiplex PCR reads in MiXCR, one entry per CDR3 protein. This sample has some 350,000 distinct CDR3 sequences; 17% occur once, and the top ten carry around 2.4%. The sample consisted of peripheral blood. Receptors were obtained from an adult woman with stable Graves' hyperthyroidism.

This clonotype was counted ten times or more. The chain has TRBV4-1 and TRBJ2-2, with 7 bases aligning to TRBD2. Germline CDR1 reads MGHRA; CDR2 reads YSYEKL. After removal of 1 base from V and 2 bases from J, the junction contained 16 bases not matched to a gene. This CDR3 is built from 20 residues. CDR3 amino acids: CASSQAEFGVGGRNTGELFF. CDR3 DNA sequence: TGCGCCAGCAGCCAAGCGGAGTTCGGGGTGGGCGGGAGAAACACCGGGGAGCTGTTTTTT.

This clonotype was observed a handful of times. This chain connects TRBV5-6 to TRBJ1-1; a weak D match, TRBD1 (5 bases). The germline V gene encodes CDR1 SGHDT and CDR2 YYEEEE. CDR3 size: 14 residues. Trimming stripped 3 bases from V and 1 base from J, with 10 bases between. CDR3 loop: CASSYLRGNTEAFF. As DNA, the CDR3 is TGTGCCAGCAGCTATCTAAGGGGGAACACTGAAGCTTTCTTT. Full variable domain (remainder filled in from reference TRBV5-6 and TRBJ1-1): DAGVTQSPTHLIKTRGQQVTLRCSPKSGHDTVSWYQQALGQGPQFIFQYYEEEERQRGNFPDRFSGHQFPNYSSELNVNALLLGDSALYLCASSYLRGNTEAFFGQGTRLTVV.

The J gene is TRBJ1-3, the V gene TRBV5-1; tentative D call: TRBD1 (6 bases). Germline values: CDR1 SGHRS, CDR2 YFSETQ. V was shortened by 2 bases and J by 0 bases, with 15 bases between the two germline ends. The CDR3 contains 17 residues. The CDR3 nucleotides read TGCGCCAGCAGCTTTCGGGAGACAGGACGCTCTGGAAACACCATATATTTT. Translation gives CASSFRETGRSGNTIYF. Combining the CDR3 with reference TRBV5-1 and TRBJ1-3 gives the whole variable domain KAGVTQTPRYLIKTRGQQVTLSCSPISGHRSVSWYQQTPGQGLQFLFEYFSETQRNKGNFPGRFSGRQFSNSRSEMNVSTLELGDSALYLCASSFRETGRSGNTIYFGEGSWLTVV.

There are a few counts of this clonotype. V and J are TRBV28 and TRBJ1-2; 8 nucleotides agree with TRBD1. Germline lookup yields CDR1 MDHEN and CDR2 SYDVKM. After removal of 6 bases from V and 2 bases from J, the junction contained 8 bases not matched to a gene. This CDR3 region has 15 residues. The CDR3 DNA reads TGTGCCAGCAGCAAGCAGGGGGCAGCAAACTATGGCTACACCTTC. Its protein is CASSKQGAANYGYTF.

This rearrangement joins TRBV12-3 or TRBV12-4 to TRBJ2-7, with TRBD1 as a possible D gene (6 bases). The length of the CDR3 is 13 residues. Trimming cost V 7 bases and J 5 bases, with 15 bases left between them. CDR3 DNA: TGTGCCAGCACCTTAACAGGGCCCGACGAGCAGTACTTC. As protein: CASTLTGPDEQYF.

This clonotype was recorded a few times. V is TRBV4-1 and J is TRBJ2-4, with D perhaps assigned TRBD1 or TRBD2 (6 bases each). Germline lookup yields CDR1 MGHRA and CDR2 YSYEKL. The V gene lost 0 bases and the J gene lost 8 bases, with 14 bases spanning the gap. This CDR3 is 15 amino acids long. The CDR3: CASSQDGTTGDIQYF. The CDR3 DNA is TGCGCCAGCAGCCAAGATGGGACAACGGGGGACATTCAGTACTTC.

This clonotype showed up many times. The chain couples TRBV10-3 to TRBJ1-1; D call uncertain. This CDR3 contains 13 residues. Trimming took 7 bases from V and 5 from J, leaving 14 bases between them. The germline V gene encodes CDR1 ENHRY and CDR2 SYGVKD. The chain's CDR3 is CAIKVGLGTEAFF. CDR3 DNA sequence: TGTGCCATCAAGGTCGGTTTGGGAACTGAAGCTTTCTTT.

This clonotype was seen at least ten times. A much larger clone lies a single base off, so this may be a read error. In DNA form, the CDR3 reads TGTGCCAGCAGTTCCCCCGGGACAGGGGCCCACGAGCAGTACTTC. Residues: CASSSPGTGAHEQYF. The V gene is TRBV28, the J gene TRBJ2-7, with 10 bases aligning to TRBD1. Per germline, CDR1 MDHEN and CDR2 SYDVKM. The CDR3 contains 15 residues. The junction had 8 bases not matched to a gene; V was cut back by 4 bases and J by 5 bases.

This clonotype was recorded at least ten times. V gene TRBV20-1 combines with J gene TRBJ2-7, with TRBD2 matching 14 bases. This CDR3 has 16 residues. The V gene end was trimmed by 6 bases and the J gene end by 5 bases; junction bases not matched to a gene: 12. The germline V gene encodes CDR1 DFQATT and CDR2 SNEGSKA (reference sequence). CDR3: CSAGLAGGWERNEQYF. CDR3 sequence (DNA): TGCAGTGCCGGACTAGCGGGAGGTTGGGAACGAAACGAGCAGTACTTC.

The table lists this clonotype with many counts. V and J are TRBV27 and TRBJ1-1, with no clear D. The V end lost 8 bases, the J end lost 0 bases, and 22 bases lay between the germline ends. Per germline, CDR1 MNHEY and CDR2 SMNVEV (reference sequence). The length of the CDR3 is 17 residues. CDR3 in amino acids: CASGPTVSPTLNTEAFF. The CDR3 coding sequence is TGTGCCAGCGGTCCCACTGTTAGTCCCACTCTGAACACTGAAGCTTTCTTT.

This clonotype came up many times. The CDR3 protein is CATSREGGQSYEQYF. The CDR3 DNA reads TGTGCCACCAGCAGAGAGGGGGGGCAATCCTACGAGCAGTACTTC. The chain couples TRBV15 to TRBJ2-7, with D perhaps TRBD2 (7 bases). Per germline, CDR1 LNHNV and CDR2 YYDKDF (reference sequence). V lost 0 bases, J lost 1 base, and 10 bases lay in between. The CDR3 is 15 residues long.

This clonotype was picked up many times. This sequence joins TRBV27 and TRBJ1-6; 7 positions agree with TRBD1. Germline V gene lookup returns CDR1 MNHEY and CDR2 SMNVEV (reference sequence). The V segment lost 2 bases and the J segment 5 bases; nucleotides outside the gene matches: 15. This CDR3 is built from 19 residues. This chain's CDR3 is CASSLGRQGRSWDNSPLHF. The CDR3 coding sequence is TGTGCCAGCAGTTTAGGGCGACAGGGCCGGTCGTGGGATAATTCACCCCTCCACTTT.

The table lists this clonotype with many counts. The chain links TRBV29-1 to TRBJ2-7; the match to TRBD2 covers 14 bases. The germline V gene has CDR1 SQVTM and CDR2 ANQGSEA. V trimming: 6 bases; J trimming: 6 bases; junction bases outside the gene matches: 4. This CDR3 spans 13 amino acids. The CDR3 region is CSVGTSGSAEQYF. The CDR3 DNA reads as TGCAGCGTAGGGACTAGCGGGAGTGCCGAGCAGTACTTC.

Many counts were recorded for this clonotype. V and J are TRBV15 and TRBJ1-5; D is unresolved. The CDR3 totals 16 residues. V lost 0 bases to trimming and J lost 0 bases, with 9 bases between them. Germline V lookup: CDR1 LNHNV, CDR2 YYDKDF (reference sequence). DNA for the CDR3: TGTGCCACCAGCAGAGATGGCGGCTATAGCAATCAGCCCCAGCATTTT. This sequence encodes CATSRDGGYSNQPQHF.